The source of this T cell receptor beta chain is a study of blood T cell repertoires in COVID-19 (dated by TCRdb to 2020 to 2022). Background for the entire study: Samples from collaborators originated in the United States, Italy and Spain and spanned both the acute and convalescent phases of COVID-19. The material from the prospective study consisted of cDNA or gDNA derived from T cells, B-cell-depleted T cells, or PBMCs. Deeply sampled blood TCRbeta repertoires from subjects exposed to, actively infected with, or recovered from COVID-19 were included in the dataset. The repertoires were released in a freely available public database intended as a resource for research on the immune response to SARS-CoV-2. Samples were obtained from the ongoing ImmuneRACE study (first 160 participants) and from some 1,300 subjects provided by 6 global collaborators. A de-identified subject ID, COVID-19 status, age in years and sex were almost always included in the sample metadata. Where available, HLA class I and class II types were obtained from metadata supplied by the sample provider rather than from assay-based typing. Study-level results and caveats: The quantity of clinical and demographic metadata differed by source and by participant and was supplied without curation.

Enrolling through a virtual design, the prospective study's participants ranged in age from about 18 to 89 years and lived across roughly 24 United States geographic areas. To assign participants to cohorts, the prospective study relied on clinical history that participants themselves reported in a screening survey and a study questionnaire. For ImmuneRACE Cohort 3, a participant was defined as recovered based on two consecutive negative NP/OP PCR tests, clearance by a healthcare professional, or resolution of symptoms. In the prospective study, mobile phlebotomists collected whole blood, serum and a nasopharyngeal or oropharyngeal swab from each participant. Prospective study participants could optionally give additional blood draws and questionnaires over an approximately 2-month period. Prospective study blood samples were shipped either frozen or at room temperature before DNA extraction. The sample holds a few counts of this clone. Its recognized antigen is unknown. No base-level quality is on record; no much larger clone is a single base apart.

TCRbeta CDR3 regions were amplified from genomic DNA using the immunoSEQ Assay, a bias-controlled multiplex PCR. On the study's bioinformatics: Within the assay, amplification of reference gene primers was used to estimate how many nucleated cells each sample contained. To quantify the absolute abundance of each unique TCRbeta CDR3 rearrangement, sequence reads were collapsed and filtered. For each sample, productive Simpson clonality was calculated as the square root of Simpson's diversity index across productive rearrangements. TCRdb re-hosts the immuneACCESS table, in-frame sequences only. Its copies lack some clones; in the studies checked, an unresolved V gene accounts for under half of them, and the cause for the rest is not known. V, J and clone size derive from that table, while D and trimming were established from the DNA sequence. In all, the sample holds approximately 190,000 clones, and roughly four fifths of those were seen once. 7% to 9% of the sample goes to the ten largest clones.

CDR1 MNHEY and CDR2 SMNVEV were looked up in the germline V gene (reference sequence). Ends trimmed: V by 2 bases, J by 5 bases; bases unmatched to a gene: 4. The CDR3 spans 14 residues, from the cysteine through the phenylalanine. CDR3 DNA only is kept here, 42 bases in frame from base 1. The source of this sequence is a middle-aged man who had recovered from COVID-19. Rearrangement joined TRBV27 to TRBJ1-2, and TRBD1 matches 8 of the central bases. The sequenced sample was PBMCs or T cells enriched from blood (not recorded which). The sequenced DNA is TGTGCCAGCAGTTTAGAAGGACAGGGATATGGCTACACCTTC. The resulting protein is CASSLEGQGYGYTF.